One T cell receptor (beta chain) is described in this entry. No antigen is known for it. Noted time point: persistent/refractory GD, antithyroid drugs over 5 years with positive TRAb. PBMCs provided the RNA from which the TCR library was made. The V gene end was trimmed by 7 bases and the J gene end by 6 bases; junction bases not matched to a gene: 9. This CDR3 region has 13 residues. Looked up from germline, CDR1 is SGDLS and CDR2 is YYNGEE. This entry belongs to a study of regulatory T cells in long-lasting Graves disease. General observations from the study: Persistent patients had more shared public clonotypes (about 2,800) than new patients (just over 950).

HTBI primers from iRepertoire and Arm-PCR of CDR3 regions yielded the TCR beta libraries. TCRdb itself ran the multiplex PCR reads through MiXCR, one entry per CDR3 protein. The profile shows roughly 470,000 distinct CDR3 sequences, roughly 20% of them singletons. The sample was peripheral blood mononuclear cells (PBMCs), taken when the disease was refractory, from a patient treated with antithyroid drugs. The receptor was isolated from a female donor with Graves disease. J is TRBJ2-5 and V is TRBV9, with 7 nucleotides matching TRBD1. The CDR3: CASAPSGGQTQYF. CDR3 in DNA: TGTGCCAGCGCCCCATCAGGGGGTCAGACCCAGTACTTC.